A single sample gave rise to the 9 T cell receptor beta chains below, sequenced in a study of molecular identifiers for immune sequencing clone quantification. TCRdb processed the PCR reads anew with MiXCR; each CDR3 protein has one entry. The sample lists some 590,000 distinct CDR3 sequences; about 25% were seen once. Sequenced sample: naive CD8+ T cells from blood, with Jurkat cell RNA spiked in. Subset indicated: FACS-sorted CD8+CD4-CCR7+CD45RA+ naive T cells. The receptors were gathered from a human donor in good health. Some libraries in this study had Jurkat cell RNA spiked in.

In this sample, this clonotype turned up many times. The chain has TRBV2 and TRBJ1-1; no reliable D call. The CDR3 covers 13 residues. CDR1 is SNHLY and CDR2 is FYNNEI in the germline V gene. Trimming took 4 bases from V and 1 from J, leaving 7 bases between them. CDR3 protein: CASSVLGNTEAFF. DNA for the CDR3: TGTGCCAGCAGTGTGTTGGGGAACACTGAAGCTTTCTTT.

The V and J genes are TRBV28 and TRBJ1-6, with D unclear. Trimming stripped 4 bases from V and 5 bases from J, with 15 bases between. Germline assignment: CDR1 MDHEN and CDR2 SYDVKM. This CDR3 has 16 residues. CDR3 loop: CASSSYPKANNSPLHF. The CDR3 nucleotides are TGTGCCAGCAGTTCGTATCCAAAGGCAAATAATTCACCCCTCCACTTT.

Of note for this clonotype: It may be a read error: a sequence one base away is much more abundant. The rearrangement joins TRBV7-2 to TRBJ2-3; possible D gene TRBD2, 6 bases. Looked up from germline, CDR1 is SGHTA and CDR2 is FQGNSA. The CDR3 loop spans 17 amino acids. This CDR3 is CVSRQTYGSSGADTQYF. As DNA, the CDR3 is TGTGTCAGCAGACAGACATACGGGAGTTCAGGTGCAGATACGCAGTATTTT.

This clonotype was seen many times. The J gene is TRBJ2-2, the V gene TRBV7-9; D unresolved. Trimming took off 1 base at V and 5 bases at J, with 8 bases between the two ends. Germline CDR1 reads SEHNR; CDR2 reads FQNEAQ (reference sequence). The CDR3 has 14 amino acids. This CDR3 is CASSLVVGTGELFF. The CDR3 region has the DNA TGTGCCAGCAGCTTAGTGGTTGGAACCGGGGAGCTGTTTTTT.

The chain recombines TRBV4-3 with TRBJ2-7, with TRBD2 matching 9 bases. With 1 base clipped from V and 0 bases from J, the junction kept 4 bases outside the gene matches. CDR3 length: 16 residues. The V gene's germline CDR1 is LGHNA and CDR2 YSLEER. DNA for the CDR3: TGCGCCAGCAGCCAAGTAGCGGGAGCCTTCTCCTACGAGCAGTACTTC. It specifies CASSQVAGAFSYEQYF.

The chain is built from TRBV19 and TRBJ2-2; a weak D match, TRBD2 (5 bases). Trimming removed 9 bases at V and 2 bases at J, with 19 bases between. The CDR3 length is 16 residues. Germline V lookup: CDR1 LNHDA, CDR2 SQIVND (reference sequence). The CDR3 nucleotides are TGTGCCAGCAAAAGTACAGACTACCTTAACACCGGGGAGCTGTTTTTT. It yields the protein CASKSTDYLNTGELFF.

The chain has TRBV4-1 and TRBJ2-7; maybe TRBD2 (5 bases). The V end lost 3 bases, the J end lost 2 bases, and 11 bases lay between the germline ends. CDR3 length: 14 residues. CDR1 and CDR2 (germline): MGHRA, YSYEKL. CDR3 in amino acids: CASSQDSVTYEQYF. CDR3 coding DNA: TGCGCCAGCAGCCAGGACTCGGTCACCTACGAGCAGTACTTC.

This clonotype was counted a few times. V and J are TRBV4-3 and TRBJ1-1, with D maybe TRBD1 (6 bases). Germline CDR1 reads LGHNA; CDR2 reads YSLEER. The CDR3 sequence is 16 residues long. V lost 2 bases, J lost 1 base, and 14 bases lay in between. The CDR3 reads CASSQRDTSGNTEAFF. CDR3 DNA sequence: TGCGCCAGCAGCCAAAGGGACACCTCAGGGAACACTGAAGCTTTCTTT.

The gene calls are TRBV19 and TRBJ2-1, with a tentative D call TRBD2 (6 bases). This CDR3 is built from 15 residues. Trimming removed 5 bases at V and 7 bases at J, with 18 bases between. Germline CDR1 and CDR2: LNHDA and SQIVND (reference sequence). In DNA form, the CDR3 reads TGTGCCAGTAGTGCCCTGGGGGGTCCTTCGAATGAGCAGTTCTTC. This translates into CASSALGGPSNEQFF.